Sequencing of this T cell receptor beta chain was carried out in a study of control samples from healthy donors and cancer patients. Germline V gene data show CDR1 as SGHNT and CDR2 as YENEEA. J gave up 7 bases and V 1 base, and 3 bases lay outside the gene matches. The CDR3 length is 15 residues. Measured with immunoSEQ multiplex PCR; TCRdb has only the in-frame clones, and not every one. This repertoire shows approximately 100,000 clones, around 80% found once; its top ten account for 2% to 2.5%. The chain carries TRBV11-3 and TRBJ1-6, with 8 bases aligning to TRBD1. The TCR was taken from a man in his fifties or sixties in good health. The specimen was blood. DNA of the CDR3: TGTGCCAGCAGCTTAGTGGCAGGGGGCAATTCACCCCTCCACTTT. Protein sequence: CASSLVAGGNSPLHF.